The sequence of this TCR beta chain was determined in a study of Graves' ophthalmopathy and Graves' hyperthyroidism. This clonotype was counted many times. Its antigen remains unknown. Study results and caveats: Most thyroid clonotypes with frequency above 0.001 were detected in blood too.

Using RNA transcripts, the TCR beta CDR3 regions were amplified. RT-PCR with HTBI primers came first, then second-round multiplex PCR. From the multiplex PCR reads, TCRdb called clonotypes with MiXCR, one entry per CDR3 protein. The sample consists of under 350,000 distinct CDR3 sequences, 15% to 20% of them appearing once. The CDR3 is 14 amino acids. The ends were cut back, 2 bases at V and 1 base at J, with 12 bases in the middle. CDR1 GTSNPN and CDR2 SVGIG come from the germline V gene (reference sequence). This clonotype was obtained from an adult man with Graves' ophthalmopathy. The sequencing sample was made of peripheral blood. The chain uses TRBV30 and TRBJ2-7; D is undetermined. The CDR3 DNA follows: TGTGCCTGGAGTTATGCCACCCCGTCCTACGAGCAGTACTTC. Protein product: CAWSYATPSYEQYF. Full variable domain (missing parts from reference TRBV30 and TRBJ2-7): SQTIHQWPATLVQPVGSPLSLECTVEGTSNPNLYWYRQAAGRGLQLLFYSVGIGQISSEVPQNLSASRPQDRQFILSSKKLLLSDSGFYLCAWSYATPSYEQYFGPGTRLTVT.